This passage covers 23 T cell receptor beta chains from one sample sequenced in a study of shared clonotypes between healthy human individuals. Profiling relied on immunoSEQ multiplex PCR, and the TCRdb table lists in-frame clones only, not all of them. The table has around 2.3 million clones, 95% seen once. Material: naive CD4+ T cells sorted from blood. Subset of the sample: CD45RA+ positively selected. The receptors were sampled from a man between 18 and 29 years old in good health.

The chain links TRBV5-1 to TRBJ2-4; D not resolved. Germline lookup yields CDR1 SGHRS and CDR2 YFSETQ. V lost 0 bases and J 2 bases, leaving 9 bases between the germline ends. The CDR3 loop spans 15 amino acids. In DNA, the CDR3 is TGCGCCAGCAGCTTGGTGGCCCCCTCCAAAAACATTCAGTACTTC. This codes for CASSLVAPSKNIQYF.

This clone appeared once. J is TRBJ1-5 and V is TRBV30; D is uncertain. This CDR3 has 14 amino acids. Germline CDR1 GTSNPN, CDR2 SVGIG (reference sequence). Trimming removed 2 bases at V and 0 bases at J, with 8 bases between. This chain's CDR3 is CAWSSLNSNQPQHF. The CDR3 region has the DNA TGTGCCTGGAGTAGTCTTAATAGCAATCAGCCCCAGCATTTT.

The CDR3 loop is CAISEGAGQGYYEQYF. CDR3 DNA sequence: TGTGCCATCAGTGAGGGGGCGGGACAGGGGTACTACGAGCAGTACTTC. The rearrangement joins TRBV10-3 to TRBJ2-7, with 10 bases matching TRBD1. Germline CDR1 is ENHRY and CDR2 is SYGVKD. This CDR3 has 16 amino acids. The V segment lost 2 bases and the J segment 3 bases; nucleotides outside the gene matches: 7.

This clone showed up just a few times. This chain links TRBV18 with TRBJ2-2; D gene unclear. The germline V and J ends were trimmed by 3 bases and 8 bases, with 10 bases remaining between them. The CDR3 is 13 residues long. Germline V gene data show CDR1 as KGHSH and CDR2 as LQKENI. The CDR3 protein is CASSPISLGELFF. CDR3 nucleotide sequence: TGTGCCAGCTCACCGATCTCCCTGGGGGAGCTGTTTTTT. The variable domain in full, completed from reference TRBV18 and TRBJ2-2, reads NAGVMQNPRHLVRRRGQEARLRCSPMKGHSHVYWYRQLPEEGLKFMVYLQKENIIDESGMPKERFSAEFPKEGPSILRIQQVVRGDSAAYFCASSPISLGELFFGEGSRLTVL.

Points on this clone: The sample carries other DNA sequences with the same CDR3. The chain has TRBV11-2 and TRBJ2-3; the D is unclear. V lost 5 bases and J lost 4, with 7 bases in between. CDR3 length: 12 amino acids. CDR1 SGHAT and CDR2 FQNNGV come from the germline V gene. CDR3 sequence: CASSPTADTQYF. CDR3 nucleotides: TGTGCCAGCAGCCCCACCGCAGATACGCAGTATTTT. Complete variable domain (other parts from reference TRBV11-2 and TRBJ2-3): EAGVAQSPRYKIIEKRQSVAFWCNPISGHATLYWYQQILGQGPKLLIQFQNNGVVDDSQLPKDRFSAERLKGVDSTLKIQPAKLEDSAVYLCASSPTADTQYFGPGTRLTVL.

The chain couples TRBV5-1 to TRBJ2-7; 12 bases are shared with TRBD2. With V trimmed by 3 bases and J by 0 bases, 7 bases remained unmatched. Germline V gives CDR1 SGHRS, CDR2 YFSETQ. The CDR3 has 17 amino acids. CDR3 in DNA: TGCGCCAGCAGCTCGACTAGCGGGAGAGCTATCTCCTACGAGCAGTACTTC. It specifies CASSSTSGRAISYEQYF. Complete variable domain (other parts from reference TRBV5-1 and TRBJ2-7): KAGVTQTPRYLIKTRGQQVTLSCSPISGHRSVSWYQQTPGQGLQFLFEYFSETQRNKGNFPGRFSGRQFSNSRSEMNVSTLELGDSALYLCASSSTSGRAISYEQYFGPGTRLTVT.

The rearrangement uses TRBV21-1 and TRBJ2-7. TRBV21-1 is recorded as a pseudogene. The CDR3 consists of 17 residues. In DNA, the CDR3 is TGTGCCAGCAGCAAGGGATGGGCTAAACAGCGAGCCTACGAGCAGTACTTC. It encodes CASSKGWAKQRAYEQYF.

This clone was seen once. V is TRBV28 and J is TRBJ2-7; TRBD2 matches at 8 bases. This CDR3 comprises 16 residues. Per the germline V gene, CDR1 is MDHEN and CDR2 is SYDVKM. V shed 5 bases and J 2 bases; nucleotides not matched to a gene: 11. CDR3 DNA: TGTGCCAGCAGTCTTATAGCGGGGTCCGTGACCTACGAGCAGTACTTC. Encoded protein: CASSLIAGSVTYEQYF.

This chain connects TRBV5-6 to TRBJ2-7, with unresolved D. V dropped 3 bases and J dropped 6 bases, with 7 bases sitting between them. Germline V gene sequence: CDR1 SGHDT, CDR2 YYEEEE. The CDR3 covers 11 residues. CDR3 in DNA: TGTGCCAGCAGCTGGCGCACCGAGCAGTACTTC. Its protein is CASSWRTEQYF.

The chain is built from TRBV5-4 and TRBJ1-6; 9 bases are shared with TRBD1. V lost 4 bases to trimming and J lost 8 bases; unmatched junction nucleotides: 10. CDR1 is SGHNT, CDR2 YYREEE, per germline (reference sequence). The CDR3 has 16 amino acids. DNA of the CDR3: TGTGCCAGCAGCCAGCAGGACAGGGGATATTATTCACCCCTCCACTTT. It encodes CASSQQDRGYYSPLHF.

This clone was counted a single time. The rearrangement joins TRBV5-6 to TRBJ1-4; maybe TRBD1 (5 bases). There are 16 residues in the CDR3. Trimming left V 2 bases short and J 0 bases short, with 11 bases between. Germline loops: CDR1 SGHDT, CDR2 YYEEEE. The CDR3 DNA is TGTGCCAGCAGCTTTCAGGGCAGTTCAACTAATGAAAAACTGTTTTTT. This translates into CASSFQGSSTNEKLFF.

Here the CDR3 DNA reads TGTGCCAGCAGCTCAGGACAGGGGGCACCTATCTATGGCTACACCTTC. This encodes CASSSGQGAPIYGYTF. The chain has TRBV5-4 and TRBJ1-2, with 11 bases matching TRBD1. The CDR3 has 16 amino acids. Germline CDR1 SGHNT, CDR2 YYREEE (reference sequence). The V segment lost 3 bases and the J segment 4 bases; nucleotides outside the gene matches: 8.

This chain links TRBV30 with TRBJ2-7, with 10 bases fitting TRBD2. Germline values: CDR1 GTSNPN, CDR2 SVGIG (reference sequence). Unmatched junction bases numbered 6, after V lost 3 bases and J lost 7 bases. The CDR3 is 13 residues long. CDR3 sequence (DNA): TGTGCCTGGAGGCTAGCGGGAGTAAGAGAGCAGTACTTC. It specifies CAWRLAGVREQYF.

Comments on this clone: The identical CDR3 is also encoded by other nucleotide sequences in the sample. The V call is TRBV30, the J call TRBJ2-7; D remains ambiguous. The germline CDR1 and CDR2 sequences are GTSNPN and SVGIG (reference sequence). V lost 0 bases and J lost 3, with 12 bases in between. The CDR3 length is 14 residues. DNA of the CDR3: TGTGCCTGGAGTGTAAGTGGTTTGAGCTACGAGCAGTACTTC. Amino acid sequence: CAWSVSGLSYEQYF.

The DNA for the CDR3 is TGTGCCAGAAGCTTGTTAGATGGCTACACCTTC. It translates to CARSLLDGYTF. This chain joins TRBV5-3 and TRBJ1-2; D remains ambiguous. TRBV5-3 carries the ORF label, with uncertain function. V lost 1 base and J lost 6, with 4 bases in between. There are 11 residues in the CDR3.

This sequence joins TRBV4-1 and TRBJ2-3; TRBD2 aligns across 13 bases. V was pared by 6 bases and J by 4 bases, with 10 bases of the junction left unmatched. Germline V gives CDR1 MGHRA, CDR2 YSYEKL. This CDR3 has 17 residues. In nucleotides, the CDR3 is TGCGCCAGCAGTCAACTGGGGACTAGCGGGGTCGCAGATACGCAGTATTTT. Protein: CASSQLGTSGVADTQYF.

This rearrangement joins TRBV4-2 to TRBJ1-3; D gene uncertain. V was cut by 0 bases and J by 0 bases, with 9 bases left in between. Germline V gene sequence: CDR1 LGHNA, CDR2 YNFKEQ. The CDR3 length is 16 residues. The chain's CDR3 is CASSQDGTVSGNTIYF. The CDR3 bases are TGTGCCAGCAGCCAAGACGGCACAGTCTCTGGAAACACCATATATTTT.

The genes are TRBV28 and TRBJ1-5; 9 bases line up with TRBD1. Trimming cost V 5 bases and J 7 bases; bases outside gene matches: 9. CDR3 size: 15 residues. Looked up from germline, CDR1 is MDHEN and CDR2 is SYDVKM. The CDR3 nucleotides are TGTGCCAGCAGTCCCCGGACAGGGGCCCCCCAGCCCCAGCATTTT. Translated: CASSPRTGAPQPQHF.

This chain uses TRBV19 with TRBJ1-1, with 8 bases fitting TRBD1. The germline V gene has CDR1 LNHDA and CDR2 SQIVND (reference sequence). V shed 4 bases, J shed 8 bases, and the junction held 3 bases outside the gene matches. CDR3 length: 12 amino acids. CDR3 protein: CASSTQGAEAFF. CDR3 in DNA: TGTGCCAGTAGTACGCAGGGGGCAGAAGCTTTCTTT. Variable domain in full (rest from reference TRBV19 and TRBJ1-1): DGGITQSPKYLFRKEGQNVTLSCEQNLNHDAMYWYRQDPGQGLRLIYYSQIVNDFQKGDIAEGYSVSREKKESFPLTVTSAQKNPTAFYLCASSTQGAEAFFGQGTRLTVV.

The chain carries TRBV7-9 and TRBJ2-1, with 10 bases fitting TRBD2. The CDR3 runs to 16 residues. Germline V lookup: CDR1 SEHNR, CDR2 FQNEAQ (reference sequence). The V and J ends lost 1 base and 7 bases, in that order; junction bases with no gene match: 7. In DNA form, the CDR3 reads TGTGCCAGCAGCTTAGGAGGGCCTAGCGGGAGTAATGAGCAGTTCTTC. This sequence encodes CASSLGGPSGSNEQFF.

The CDR3 DNA reads as TGTGCCAGCTCATCTGACCAAAGGGGCGAGCAGTACTTC. This encodes CASSSDQRGEQYF. The chain has TRBV18 and TRBJ2-7; maybe TRBD1 (5 bases). V was pared by 5 bases and J by 6 bases, with 14 bases between. Germline values: CDR1 KGHSH, CDR2 LQKENI. The CDR3 length is 13 residues.

This CDR3 is CASSLGDRAFMGGYTF. The DNA for the CDR3 is TGCGCCAGCAGCTTAGGGGACAGGGCATTCATGGGAGGCTACACCTTC. The rearrangement uses TRBV5-1 and TRBJ1-2; 9 bases match TRBD1. The CDR3 has 16 residues. The trim removed 2 bases at V and 8 bases at J, leaving 13 bases unmatched. Germline CDR1 and CDR2: SGHRS and YFSETQ.

CDR3 nucleotide sequence: TGTGCCAGCTCACCATCGACCGGGGACAGGACCCACTATGGCTACACCTTC. It translates to CASSPSTGDRTHYGYTF. The chain recombines TRBV18 with TRBJ1-2; 8 bases match TRBD1. The CDR3 consists of 17 residues. The germline CDR1 and CDR2 sequences are KGHSH and LQKENI. The trim removed 2 bases at V and 3 bases at J, leaving 11 bases unmatched.